This record looks at one T cell receptor beta chain sequence and its context. Its matching antigen is unknown. One junction end disagrees with the germline gene, perhaps due to a read error. The sample comes from a study of tumor-infiltrating lymphocytes in primary liver carcinoma. Whole-study results and caveats: Tumors significantly exceeded blood in top-250-clone fraction (p = 0.039). Whereas tumor region pairs overlapped more, tumor-adjacent and tumor-blood pairs overlapped less.

The CDR3 is 14 amino acids. Each 20-30 mg portion of unsorted bulk tissue served as the source for co-extraction of RNA and DNA. From about 0.5 ug of total RNA, TCR beta-specific cDNA was reverse-transcribed using a constant-region primer. Three nested multiplex PCR rounds, a slightly modified ARM-PCR method, built the TCR beta libraries. TRBV1-TRBV30 forward primers paired with a C-beta reverse primer drove the first two PCR rounds, about 9 cycles each. MiXCR, run by TCRdb on the multiplex PCR reads, gives a single entry per CDR3 protein. Among roughly 100,000 distinct CDR3 sequences listed, roughly 80% were seen once.

Sample: liver tumor tissue from sampling region 3. Noted subset: tumor region T3, left-lateral pole. The J gene is TRBJ1-1, the V gene TRBV12-3 or TRBV12-4, with a tentative D call TRBD1 (5 bases). This receptor was obtained from a man aged 35-49 years with primary liver carcinoma and hepatitis B virus infection. The CDR3: CVSSSGDSNTEAFF. DNA of the CDR3: TGTGTCAGCAGTTCGGGGGATTCGAACACTGAAGCTTTCTTT.